One sample yielded the 27 T cell receptor beta chains listed below, sequenced in a study of blood T cell repertoires in COVID-19. Assay: immunoSEQ multiplex PCR; the TCRdb copy retains only in-frame clones and omits some. This table has about 260,000 clones, about nine tenths appearing once. Source material: peripheral blood. The receptor set was obtained from a woman aged 40 to 55 with acute or convalescent COVID-19.

The V and J genes are TRBV30 and TRBJ1-5; D not certain. CDR3 length equals 13 residues. Germline lookup yields CDR1 GTSNPN and CDR2 SVGIG (reference sequence). Trimming shortened V by 0 bases and J by 4 bases, and 7 bases separated the two germline ends. Here the CDR3 reads CAWSVTNNQPQHF. The CDR3 DNA follows: TGTGCCTGGAGTGTTACAAATAATCAGCCCCAGCATTTT.

This chain joins TRBV29-1 and TRBJ2-7; no reliable D call. The CDR3 is 11 residues long. V lost 8 bases and J 3 bases, leaving 11 bases between the germline ends. Germline CDR1 reads SQVTM; CDR2 reads ANQGSEA. CDR3 nucleotides: TGCAGCCTGGAGACCTACTACGAGCAGTACGTC. The encoded protein is CSLETYYEQYV.

This clone was seen once. The genes are TRBV21-1 and TRBJ2-3; whether TRBD2, the table's D call, matches the DNA was not checked. TRBV21-1 is reported as a pseudogene. The CDR3 extends over 12 amino acids. CDR3 nucleotides: TGTGCCAGACTAGCTGGTGGAGATACGCAGTATTTT. This codes for CARLAGGDTQYF.

V gene TRBV5-5 combines with J gene TRBJ2-5, with 8 positions matching TRBD1. J was trimmed by 0 bases and V by 4 bases; bases with no gene match: 5. The CDR3 has 15 residues. CDR1 SGHKS and CDR2 YYEKEE come from the germline V gene (reference sequence). In DNA, the CDR3 is TGTGCCAGCAGCATTCGACAGGGGTACCAAGAGACCCAGTACTTC. Translated: CASSIRQGYQETQYF.

The V call is TRBV18, the J call TRBJ1-2; 8 bases are shared with TRBD1. This CDR3 comprises 15 residues. J was trimmed by 8 bases and V by 6 bases; bases with no gene match: 14. Germline assignment: CDR1 KGHSH and CDR2 LQKENI. CDR3 nucleotides: TGTGCCAGCTCTCCTGAGGACAGGGCCGTCAAGGGCTACACCTTC. The encoded protein is CASSPEDRAVKGYTF.

This rearrangement joins TRBV5-1 to TRBJ1-2; 10 bases line up with TRBD1. Unmatched junction bases numbered 12, after V lost 2 bases and J lost 8 bases. The CDR3 contains 16 residues. Germline CDR1 SGHRS, CDR2 YFSETQ. The CDR3: CASSFTIPGQGTGYTF. CDR3 DNA sequence: TGCGCCAGCAGCTTTACAATACCGGGACAGGGGACCGGCTACACCTTC.

The rearrangement links TRBV11-2 to TRBJ1-3, with D possibly TRBD1 on 5 matching bases. The CDR3 covers 14 residues. Germline V CDR1 and CDR2: SGHAT, FQNNGV. Trimming removed 5 bases from V and 2 bases from J, with 10 bases in between. This CDR3 reads CASSPQGAGNTIYF. In nucleotides, the CDR3 is TGTGCCAGCAGCCCGCAGGGTGCTGGAAACACCATATATTTT.

The J gene is TRBJ2-3, the V gene TRBV5-1, with 8 bases fitting TRBD1. CDR3 length equals 15 residues. Trimming cost V 4 bases and J 4 bases; bases outside gene matches: 8. Germline CDR1 is SGHRS and CDR2 is YFSETQ. CDR3 residues: CASSLRTGTSDTQYF. CDR3 sequence (DNA): TGCGCCAGCAGCCTACGGACAGGGACTTCAGATACGCAGTATTTT.

CDR3 amino acids: CASSLVLAAYSNQPQHF. CDR3 DNA: TGTGCCAGCAGCTTGGTCCTGGCAGCGTATAGCAATCAGCCCCAGCATTTT. V is TRBV5-5 and J is TRBJ1-5, with D unclear. Between the trimmed V and J ends, which lost 0 bases and 0 bases, there was a span of 13 bases. Germline V gene sequence: CDR1 SGHKS, CDR2 YYEKEE (reference sequence). This CDR3 has 17 amino acids. Full variable domain (remainder filled in from reference TRBV5-5 and TRBJ1-5): DAGVTQSPTHLIKTRGQQVTLRCSPISGHKSVSWYQQVLGQGPQFIFQYYEKEERGRGNFPDRFSARQFPNYSSELNVNALLLGDSALYLCASSLVLAAYSNQPQHFGDGTRLSIL.

J is TRBJ1-2 and V is TRBV14, with D possibly matching TRBD1 (5 bases). V was trimmed by 4 bases and J by 8 bases, leaving 17 bases between them. Germline V gives CDR1 SGHDN, CDR2 FVKESK. The CDR3 covers 14 residues. CDR3 sequence reads: CASSPGFAGWGYTF. In DNA form, the CDR3 reads TGTGCCAGCAGCCCAGGGTTCGCCGGATGGGGCTACACCTTC. Full variable domain (missing parts from reference TRBV14 and TRBJ1-2): EAGVTQFPSHSVIEKGQTVTLRCDPISGHDNLYWYRRVMGKEIKFLLHFVKESKQDESGMPNNRFLAERTGGTYSTLKVQPAELEDSGVYFCASSPGFAGWGYTFGSGTRLTVV.

V gene TRBV6-5 combines with J gene TRBJ2-7; 8 nucleotides line up with TRBD1. CDR3 size: 14 residues. Germline loops: CDR1 MNHEY, CDR2 SVGAGI. V lost 4 bases and J lost 4; bases outside the gene matches: 6. CDR3 nucleotide sequence: TGTGCCAGCAGTTTTACAGGGGGTGGTTACGAGCAGTACGTC. Translated: CASSFTGGGYEQYV.

The rearrangement uses TRBV19 and TRBJ1-2; weak D call: TRBD1 (5 bases). The germline gives CDR1 LNHDA, CDR2 SQIVND (reference sequence). CDR3 length: 15 residues. Deletions cut 8 bases from V and 1 base from J, with 17 bases between. CDR3 nucleotides: TGTGCCAGTGCGGAGGGGTGGGGAGTTAACTATGGCTACACCTTC. This translates into CASAEGWGVNYGYTF.

The V gene is TRBV4-1, the J gene TRBJ2-3, with a possible D match to TRBD2 (5 bases). CDR3 length equals 17 residues. The germline V gene has CDR1 MGHRA and CDR2 YSYEKL. V was pared by 0 bases and J by 6 bases, with 19 bases between. Written as DNA, the CDR3 is TGCGCCAGCAGCCAAGATTACTCGAGCGGTGCCCCGGATACGCAGTATTTT. Translating gives CASSQDYSSGAPDTQYF.

This clone has just one count. The chain uses TRBV25-1 and TRBJ1-2; 11 nucleotides match TRBD1. CDR1 MGHDK and CDR2 SYGVNS come from the germline V gene. The CDR3 covers 15 residues. J gave up 4 bases and V 5 bases, and 6 bases lay outside the gene matches. CDR3 loop: CASSKPGQGVYGYTF. CDR3 in DNA: TGTGCCAGCAGTAAGCCGGGACAGGGGGTCTATGGCTACACCTTC.

This clone appeared a few times. The chain joins TRBV4-2 to TRBJ1-2; 8 bases match TRBD1. CDR1 is LGHNA and CDR2 is YNFKEQ in the germline V gene. Trimming at V came to 0 bases and at J to 0 bases, leaving 3 bases not matched to a gene. The CDR3 is made up of 16 amino acids. DNA for the CDR3: TGTGCCAGCAGCCAAGAGACAGGGGAAACTAACTATGGCTACACCTTC. This gives the protein CASSQETGETNYGYTF.

The CDR3 DNA sequence: TGTGCCAGCAGAATACAGGGGGAGCCTGAAGCTTTCTTT. Translation: CASRIQGEPEAFF. This rearrangement joins TRBV21-1 to TRBJ1-1; the table's D call of TRBD1 was not tested on the DNA. TRBV21-1 counts as a pseudogene. This CDR3 contains 13 residues.

This chain links TRBV9 with TRBJ2-3, with 11 bases lining up with TRBD2. CDR1 is SGDLS, CDR2 YYNGEE, per germline. CDR3 size: 15 residues. The V segment lost 4 bases and the J segment 4 bases; nucleotides outside the gene matches: 5. The CDR3 nucleotides are TGTGCCAGCAGCATAGCGGGGGGGCCATCAGATACGCAGTATTTT. Its translation: CASSIAGGPSDTQYF.

This clone was observed a handful of times. This sequence joins TRBV2 and TRBJ1-2, with TRBD1 matching 10 bases. Trimming removed 4 bases from V and 7 bases from J; junction bases left unmatched: 12. CDR1 and CDR2 from the germline V gene are SNHLY and FYNNEI. The CDR3 has 16 amino acids. DNA for the CDR3: TGTGCCAGCAGTGCATCCGGGACAGGGGTCCGTGGTGGCTACACCTTC. Encoded protein: CASSASGTGVRGGYTF.

The chain carries TRBV14 and TRBJ1-1; a possible D gene is TRBD1 (5 bases). The CDR3 extends over 13 amino acids. The germline CDR1 and CDR2 sequences are SGHDN and FVKESK. V lost 3 bases to trimming and J lost 6 bases, with 11 bases between them. The CDR3 spells CASSHGGRAEAFF. In DNA, the CDR3 is TGTGCCAGCAGCCATGGGGGGAGAGCTGAAGCTTTCTTT.

The J gene is TRBJ1-2, the V gene TRBV4-1; TRBD1 might be the D (6 bases). This CDR3 contains 17 residues. V lost 3 bases, J lost 3 bases, and 20 bases lay in between. CDR1 and CDR2 (germline): MGHRA, YSYEKL. The CDR3 sequence is CASSQEWAGALYYGYTF. The CDR3 region has the DNA TGCGCCAGCAGCCAGGAGTGGGCGGGGGCGCTTTACTATGGCTACACCTTC.

This rearrangement joins TRBV28 to TRBJ1-2; no clear D. The CDR3 spans 14 residues. From germline, CDR1 is MDHEN and CDR2 SYDVKM. Trimming took 8 bases from V and 5 from J, leaving 18 bases between them. The DNA of the CDR3 is TGTGCCAGCTCACCCTCTCGTCGGGTTTATGGCTACACCTTC. Protein: CASSPSRRVYGYTF.

This clone showed up just a few times. This chain uses TRBV7-2 with TRBJ1-2; 7 nucleotides align to TRBD1. The CDR3 totals 15 residues. V was pared by 5 bases and J by 4 bases, with 10 bases of the junction left unmatched. Germline CDR1 is SGHTA and CDR2 is FQGNSA. CDR3: CASSPKGASPYGYTF. The CDR3 nucleotides are TGTGCCAGCAGCCCCAAGGGGGCCTCCCCCTATGGCTACACCTTC.

This clone has only one observation. The chain combines TRBV5-1 with TRBJ2-1; D unclear. V lost 4 bases and J lost 4, with 12 bases in between. The CDR3 extends over 14 amino acids. Germline CDR1 reads SGHRS; CDR2 reads YFSETQ. The CDR3 bases are TGCGCCAGCAGCCTGGGCGGCGGATACAATGAGCAGTTCTTC. Translating gives CASSLGGGYNEQFF.

The rearrangement joins TRBV30 to TRBJ2-4; TRBD2 matches 15 bases. V lost 0 bases, J lost 4 bases, and 10 bases stayed unmatched. This CDR3 is built from 19 residues. Germline CDR1 GTSNPN, CDR2 SVGIG (reference sequence). The CDR3 DNA reads TGTGCCTGGAGTGTACACCCGGGGACTAGCGGGGGGCCGAAAAACATTCAGTACTTC. Amino acid sequence: CAWSVHPGTSGGPKNIQYF.

The V gene is TRBV6-5, the J gene TRBJ2-1; 9 bases map to TRBD1. The CDR3 extends over 14 amino acids. The V and J ends lost 2 bases and 6 bases, in that order; junction bases with no gene match: 2. Germline CDR1 is MNHEY and CDR2 is SVGAGI. The CDR3 DNA sequence: TGTGCCAGCAGTTACGGACAGGGGTTCAATGAGCAGTTCTTC. Its protein product is CASSYGQGFNEQFF.

The J gene is TRBJ1-2, the V gene TRBV19, with 9 bases aligning to TRBD1. In germline, CDR1 is LNHDA, CDR2 SQIVND (reference sequence). The V segment lost 7 bases and the J segment 0 bases; nucleotides outside the gene matches: 12. The CDR3 extends over 17 amino acids. The CDR3 bases are TGTGCCAGTAACTCCCGGGACAGGGTCACCACTAACTATGGCTACACCTTC. It translates to CASNSRDRVTTNYGYTF.

The gene calls are TRBV18 and TRBJ2-5; 8 nucleotides agree with TRBD1. The V and J ends lost 2 bases and 5 bases, in that order; junction bases with no gene match: 4. The germline V gene has CDR1 KGHSH and CDR2 LQKENI. The CDR3 covers 14 residues. CDR3 DNA: TGTGCCAGCTCACCAATGGACAGGGTGGAGACCCAGTACTTC. The encoded protein is CASSPMDRVETQYF.